These 27 T cell receptor beta chains were sequenced from one sample in a study of blood T cell repertoires in COVID-19 (TCRdb year 2020). The protocol used for the library was the immunoSEQ multiplex PCR assay. This immuneACCESS table, as held by TCRdb, lists in-frame sequences with V and J called but not all clones. Of the missing ones, under half trace to an unresolved V gene in checked studies; the others have no known cause. The sample table lists 95,000 to 150,000 clones, approximately 85% of them with a count of one. Roughly 27% of the sample is in the top ten clones. Sequencing was performed on peripheral blood. The origin of the receptors is a woman of 80 years or more with acute or convalescent COVID-19.

The chain joins TRBV15 to TRBJ1-6, with D unclear. V lost 6 bases and J 3 bases, leaving 12 bases between the germline ends. Germline V CDR1 and CDR2: LNHNV, YYDKDF (reference sequence). The CDR3 runs 15 residues. The CDR3 nucleotides are TGTGCCACCAGGGACCTGGAGGTCTATAATTCACCCCTCCACTTT. Translating gives CATRDLEVYNSPLHF.

This clone was detected only once. The rearrangement uses TRBV18 and TRBJ1-2; D not resolved. CDR3 size: 15 residues. The V end lost 3 bases, the J end lost 4 bases, and 15 bases lay between the germline ends. CDR1 and CDR2 (germline): KGHSH, LQKENI. This CDR3 reads CASSPTRELFYGYTF. Written as DNA, the CDR3 is TGTGCCAGCTCACCCACCCGGGAGCTGTTCTATGGCTACACCTTC.

The chain uses TRBV12-3 or TRBV12-4 and TRBJ1-5; D uncertain. The CDR3 totals 13 residues. The ends were cut back, 3 bases at V and 1 base at J, with 4 bases in the middle. CDR3 DNA sequence: TGTGCCAGCAGTTTGTTAAGCAATCAGCCCCAGCATTTT. It specifies CASSLLSNQPQHF.

This rearrangement joins TRBV5-1 to TRBJ2-6, with D tentatively TRBD1 (6 bases). Germline assignment: CDR1 SGHRS and CDR2 YFSETQ. The CDR3 covers 17 residues. V was trimmed by 0 bases and J by 2 bases, leaving 12 bases between them. CDR3 loop: CASSLVRPGAGANVLTF. Here the CDR3 DNA reads TGCGCCAGCAGCTTGGTACGGCCAGGGGCTGGGGCCAACGTCCTGACTTTC.

The V gene is TRBV7-9, the J gene TRBJ1-6; maybe TRBD1 (5 bases). Trimming took off 5 bases at V and 9 bases at J, with 17 bases between the two ends. The germline CDR1 and CDR2 sequences are SEHNR and FQNEAQ (reference sequence). CDR3 length: 15 amino acids. The CDR3 is CASSPTVAGRSPLHF. The CDR3 region has the DNA TGTGCCAGCAGCCCAACGGTGGCAGGGCGTTCACCCCTCCACTTT.

The rearrangement links TRBV29-1 to TRBJ1-1; 8 nucleotides match TRBD1. The germline V gene encodes CDR1 SQVTM and CDR2 ANQGSEA. Germline trimming cut 1 base from V and 5 bases from J; bases unmatched to any gene: 3. The CDR3 spans 13 residues. The CDR3 region has the DNA TGCAGCGTTGAAGTACAGGGGGGGACTGAAGCTTTCTTT. This encodes CSVEVQGGTEAFF.

The gene calls are TRBV6-5 and TRBJ1-2; possibly TRBD1 for D (6 bases). Germline V gene lookup returns CDR1 MNHEY and CDR2 SVGAGI. This CDR3 comprises 12 residues. V was pared by 4 bases and J by 14 bases, with 17 bases between. The DNA for the CDR3 is TGTGCCAGCAGTTCCCAAACAGGGTCAAAAACCTTC. Translated, it gives CASSSQTGSKTF.

The V gene is TRBV4-2, the J gene TRBJ2-1; D may be TRBD1 (6 bases). CDR3 length: 16 residues. The V gene's germline CDR1 is LGHNA and CDR2 YNFKEQ. Trimming cost V 3 bases and J 0 bases, with 12 bases left between them. The chain's CDR3 is CASSQEEGDSYNEQFF. CDR3 coding DNA: TGTGCCAGCAGCCAGGAAGAGGGGGACTCCTACAATGAGCAGTTCTTC.

The J gene is TRBJ2-1, the V gene TRBV4-3; tentatively, D is TRBD1 (5 bases). V was shortened by 0 bases and J by 6 bases, with 6 bases between the two germline ends. Per germline, CDR1 LGHNA and CDR2 YSLEER. This CDR3 has 13 residues. The CDR3 DNA follows: TGCGCCAGCAGCCAAGATCAGGGCAATGAGCAGTTCTTC. As protein: CASSQDQGNEQFF.

The gene calls are TRBV7-2 and TRBJ2-1, with 12 bases matching TRBD2. This CDR3 comprises 15 residues. Trimming took 5 bases from V and 9 from J; bases not matched to a gene: 8. In germline, CDR1 is SGHTA, CDR2 FQGNSA. In DNA, the CDR3 is TGTGCCAGCAGCACCCGACTAGCGGGGGAGGGTGAGCAGTTCTTC. This sequence encodes CASSTRLAGEGEQFF.

CDR3 in amino acids: CASSPISGSNTGELFF. The CDR3, as DNA: TGTGCCAGCTCACCGATTAGCGGCTCGAACACCGGGGAGCTGTTTTTT. The J gene is TRBJ2-2, the V gene TRBV18, with D perhaps TRBD2 (6 bases). The CDR3 loop spans 16 amino acids. V shed 3 bases and J shed 0 bases, with 11 bases lying between them. CDR1 is KGHSH, CDR2 LQKENI, per germline.

The V gene is TRBV5-5, the J gene TRBJ1-6; TRBD1 is a possible D gene (6 bases). Germline V lookup: CDR1 SGHKS, CDR2 YYEKEE (reference sequence). The CDR3 runs to 15 residues. With 0 bases removed from V and 3 bases from J, the gap between germline ends came to 7 bases. This CDR3 reads CASSLAQGYNSPLHF. The DNA of the CDR3 is TGTGCCAGCAGCTTGGCACAGGGCTATAATTCACCCCTCCACTTT. The full variable domain, its missing parts supplied by reference TRBV5-5 and TRBJ1-6, is DAGVTQSPTHLIKTRGQQVTLRCSPISGHKSVSWYQQVLGQGPQFIFQYYEKEERGRGNFPDRFSARQFPNYSSELNVNALLLGDSALYLCASSLAQGYNSPLHFGNGTRLTVT.

The chain employs TRBV7-3 and TRBJ1-1; tentative D call: TRBD1 (6 bases). The V gene's germline CDR1 is SGHTA and CDR2 FQGTGA. Trimming took off 5 bases at V and 7 bases at J, with 17 bases between the two ends. The CDR3 loop spans 14 amino acids. The CDR3 spells CASSEGGRDSEAFF. In nucleotides, the CDR3 is TGTGCCAGCAGCGAGGGGGGGCGCGATAGTGAAGCTTTCTTT. The complete variable domain, with remaining parts taken from reference TRBV7-3 and TRBJ1-1, reads GAGVSQTPSNKVTEKGKYVELRCDPISGHTALYWYRQSLGQGPEFLIYFQGTGAADDSGLPNDRFFAVRPEGSVSTLKIQRTERGDSAVYLCASSEGGRDSEAFFGQGTRLTVV.

This clone came up once. J is TRBJ2-7 and V is TRBV9; 10 bases are a match to TRBD1. The CDR3 loop spans 15 amino acids. The germline V gene encodes CDR1 SGDLS and CDR2 YYNGEE. Losses at the gene ends were 4 bases for V and 4 bases for J; bases not matched to a gene: 8. The CDR3 nucleotides are TGTGCCAGCAGCCCCCCCGGGACAGGGGTTTACGAGCAGTACTTC. This encodes CASSPPGTGVYEQYF. The whole variable domain, remainder taken from reference TRBV9 and TRBJ2-7, is DSGVTQTPKHLITATGQRVTLRCSPRSGDLSVYWYQQSLDQGLQFLIQYYNGEERAKGNILERFSAQQFPDLHSELNLSSLELGDSALYFCASSPPGTGVYEQYFGPGTRLTVT.

The chain combines TRBV7-3 with TRBJ1-2; 8 bases match TRBD1. This CDR3 is 15 amino acids long. Unmatched junction bases numbered 6, after V lost 2 bases and J lost 4 bases. Germline V lookup: CDR1 SGHTA, CDR2 FQGTGA. The CDR3 spells CASSLSGGAGYGYTF. CDR3 nucleotides: TGTGCCAGCAGCTTATCAGGGGGCGCTGGCTATGGCTACACCTTC. The full variable domain, rest sourced from reference TRBV7-3 and TRBJ1-2, is GAGVSQTPSNKVTEKGKYVELRCDPISGHTALYWYRQSLGQGPEFLIYFQGTGAADDSGLPNDRFFAVRPEGSVSTLKIQRTERGDSAVYLCASSLSGGAGYGYTFGSGTRLTVV.

This clone has just one count. This chain uses TRBV4-3 with TRBJ1-4; tentatively, D is TRBD1 (6 bases). V lost 4 bases and J lost 6, with 12 bases in between. Germline V gene lookup returns CDR1 LGHNA and CDR2 YSLEER. The CDR3 spans 14 residues. For the CDR3, the DNA is TGCGCCAGCAGCCGGGGACACGGGGATGAAAAACTGTTTTTT. This sequence encodes CASSRGHGDEKLFF.

The chain links TRBV7-3 to TRBJ1-6; a weak D match, TRBD1 (5 bases). CDR1 SGHTA and CDR2 FQGTGA come from the germline V gene. Trimming took 4 bases from V and 5 from J, leaving 12 bases between them. The CDR3 is made up of 15 amino acids. The CDR3 protein is CASSSSGTNNSPLHF. The CDR3 DNA reads as TGTGCCAGCAGCTCCTCCGGGACTAATAATTCACCCCTCCACTTT.

In its sample, this clone was seen once. The rearrangement links TRBV7-9 to TRBJ2-2, with a possible D match to TRBD1 (5 bases). The CDR3 covers 14 residues. The germline V and J ends were trimmed by 5 bases and 7 bases, with 14 bases remaining between them. The germline V gene encodes CDR1 SEHNR and CDR2 FQNEAQ (reference sequence). In DNA, the CDR3 is TGTGCCAGCAGCGTGGACATTTTACGCGGGGAGCTGTTTTTT. This codes for CASSVDILRGELFF. Filled out from reference TRBV7-9 and TRBJ2-2, the complete variable domain reads DTGVSQNPRHKITKRGQNVTFRCDPISEHNRLYWYRQTLGQGPEFLTYFQNEAQLEKSRLLSDRFSAERPKGSFSTLEIQRTEQGDSAMYLCASSVDILRGELFFGEGSRLTVL.

This chain connects TRBV28 to TRBJ1-2, with a tentative D call TRBD1 (5 bases). The germline V gene has CDR1 MDHEN and CDR2 SYDVKM. Deletions cut 7 bases from V and 2 bases from J, with 8 bases between. The CDR3 contains 12 residues. The CDR3 nucleotides are TGTGCCAGCAACACAGGCAACTATGGCTACACCTTC. It is translated as CASNTGNYGYTF.

The rearrangement uses TRBV7-6 and TRBJ1-3; no clear D gene. CDR3 size: 15 residues. In germline, CDR1 is SGHVS, CDR2 FNYEAQ. The V end lost 4 bases, the J end lost 0 bases, and 10 bases lay between the germline ends. The CDR3 is CASSSMRFSGNTIYF. CDR3 bases: TGTGCCAGCAGCTCTATGAGGTTCTCTGGAAACACCATATATTTT.

J is TRBJ1-5 and V is TRBV7-9; 9 bases agree with TRBD1. Germline CDR1 SEHNR, CDR2 FQNEAQ (reference sequence). The ends lost 1 base at V and 2 bases at J; junction bases unmatched: 0. This CDR3 has 15 amino acids. The CDR3 protein is CASSLGDRGNQPQHF. The CDR3 DNA follows: TGTGCCAGCAGCTTAGGGGACAGGGGCAATCAGCCCCAGCATTTT.

The rearrangement joins TRBV19 to TRBJ1-2, with 9 bases lining up with TRBD1. Germline V CDR1 and CDR2: LNHDA, SQIVND (reference sequence). The V and J ends lost 6 bases and 6 bases, in that order; junction bases with no gene match: 2. CDR3 size: 12 residues. The CDR3 is CASSRDRDGYTF. CDR3 nucleotide sequence: TGTGCCAGTAGCCGGGACAGGGATGGCTACACCTTC.

The chain is built from TRBV27 and TRBJ1-6; D is perhaps TRBD1 (5 bases). Trimming took off 6 bases at V and 4 bases at J, with 13 bases between the two ends. CDR3 length: 15 residues. Germline CDR1 and CDR2: MNHEY and SMNVEV (reference sequence). The CDR3 spells CASRMQGGYNSPLHF. The CDR3 coding sequence is TGTGCCAGCAGGATGCAGGGAGGGTATAATTCACCCCTCCACTTT.

CDR3 loop: CASSLGDRATETQYF. For the CDR3, the DNA is TGTGCCAGCAGCTTAGGGGACAGGGCTACAGAGACCCAGTACTTC. The rearrangement links TRBV11-3 to TRBJ2-5, with 9 nucleotides matching TRBD1. Losses at the gene ends were 1 base for V and 4 bases for J; bases not matched to a gene: 4. This CDR3 region has 15 residues. Germline V gene lookup returns CDR1 SGHNT and CDR2 YENEEA.

This clone turned up a few times. The chain links TRBV11-1 to TRBJ2-2; 9 nucleotides line up with TRBD1. J was trimmed by 7 bases and V by 5 bases; bases with no gene match: 11. Per the germline V gene, CDR1 is SGHAT and CDR2 is FQDESV (reference sequence). The CDR3 consists of 16 residues. The CDR3: CASSLGQGKGYGELFF. The CDR3 coding sequence is TGTGCCAGCAGCCTCGGACAGGGGAAAGGTTACGGGGAGCTGTTTTTT.

The chain is built from TRBV15 and TRBJ1-3; D remains ambiguous. V was clipped by 0 bases and J by 0 bases, with 6 bases between them. This CDR3 comprises 15 residues. Germline V gives CDR1 LNHNV, CDR2 YYDKDF (reference sequence). The CDR3 loop is CATSRDAGSGNTIYF. The DNA of the CDR3 is TGTGCCACCAGCAGAGACGCGGGCTCTGGAAACACCATATATTTT.

The V and J genes are TRBV7-2 and TRBJ2-2; D possibly corresponds to TRBD2 (6 bases). This CDR3 has 13 amino acids. Germline-derived CDR1 and CDR2 are SGHTA and FQGNSA. Trimming took 2 bases from V and 7 from J, leaving 8 bases between them. CDR3 in DNA: TGTGCCAGCAGCTTACAGGGAGGCGGGGAGCTGTTTTTT. It specifies CASSLQGGGELFF.